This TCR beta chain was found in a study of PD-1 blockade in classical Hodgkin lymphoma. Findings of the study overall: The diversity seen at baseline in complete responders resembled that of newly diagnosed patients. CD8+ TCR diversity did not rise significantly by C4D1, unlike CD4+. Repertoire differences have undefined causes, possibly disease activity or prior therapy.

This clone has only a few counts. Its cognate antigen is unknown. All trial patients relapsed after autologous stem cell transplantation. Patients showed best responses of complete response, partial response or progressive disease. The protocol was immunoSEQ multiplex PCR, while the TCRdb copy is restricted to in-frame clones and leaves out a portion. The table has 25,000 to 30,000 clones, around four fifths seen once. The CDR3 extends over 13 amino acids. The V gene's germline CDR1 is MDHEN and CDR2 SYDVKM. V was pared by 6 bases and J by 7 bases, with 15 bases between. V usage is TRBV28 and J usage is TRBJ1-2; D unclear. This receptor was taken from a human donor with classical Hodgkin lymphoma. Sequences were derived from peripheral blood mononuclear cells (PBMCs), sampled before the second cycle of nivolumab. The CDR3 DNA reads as TGTGCCAGCAGCCCCGGGCGGGTGTCTGGCTACACCTTC. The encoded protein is CASSPGRVSGYTF.